One sample yielded the 18 T cell receptor beta chains listed below, sequenced in a study of cytomegalovirus exposure and HLA in healthy donors. The PCR had 60 Vbeta and 13 Jbeta primers. Repertoires were generated with immunoSEQ multiplex PCR, while TCRdb's copy carries only in-frame clones and drops some. The top ten hold roughly 7.3% of the sample, which has some 130,000 clones, 70% to 75% seen once. Source material: PBMCs. Every receptor here comes from a male donor in good health and CMV-seronegative.

The rearrangement uses TRBV9 and TRBJ2-3, with 7 bases that match TRBD2. Trimming removed 2 bases from V and 3 bases from J; junction bases left unmatched: 6. CDR1 is SGDLS and CDR2 is YYNGEE in the germline V gene. The CDR3 has 15 amino acids. CDR3 DNA: TGTGCCAGCAGCGTTGCAGCGGGAATAACAGATACGCAGTATTTT. It yields the protein CASSVAAGITDTQYF.

This chain uses TRBV11-2 with TRBJ1-1, with D tentatively TRBD1 (5 bases). Germline V gives CDR1 SGHAT, CDR2 FQNNGV. Trimming shortened V by 3 bases and J by 0 bases, and 8 bases separated the two germline ends. This CDR3 has 14 residues. The CDR3 DNA follows: TGTGCCAGCAGCTTCTTACAGGTGAACACTGAAGCTTTCTTT. It translates to CASSFLQVNTEAFF.

The chain couples TRBV27 to TRBJ1-2; 8 nucleotides line up with TRBD1. Germline V lookup: CDR1 MNHEY, CDR2 SMNVEV (reference sequence). The CDR3 consists of 19 residues. The trim removed 3 bases at V and 5 bases at J, leaving 20 bases unmatched. CDR3 nucleotides: TGTGCCAGCAGTTTGTCCCATCCTAGGACAGGGAGGGCCCATTATGGCTACACCTTC. It yields the protein CASSLSHPRTGRAHYGYTF.

CDR3 residues: CASSPRGGVVDIQYF. The CDR3 DNA reads as TGTGCCAGCAGCCCCCGTGGCGGGGTGGTCGACATTCAGTACTTC. This chain connects TRBV28 to TRBJ2-4, with a possible D match to TRBD2 (6 bases). Germline-derived CDR1 and CDR2 are MDHEN and SYDVKM. The CDR3 spans 15 residues. The V end was cut by 6 bases, the J end by 8 bases, with 20 bases between.

This clone was found once. In DNA form, the CDR3 reads TGTGCCAGCAGCTTAGATTCAGGGAATTCACCCCTCCACTTT. Its protein is CASSLDSGNSPLHF. The J gene is TRBJ1-6, the V gene TRBV7-9, with D possibly being TRBD1 (5 bases). V shed 1 base and J shed 7 bases, with 8 bases lying between them. The CDR3 consists of 14 residues. CDR1 and CDR2 from the germline V gene are SEHNR and FQNEAQ (reference sequence).

V and J are TRBV7-2 and TRBJ2-5, with a weak D call TRBD2 (6 bases). Deletions cut 0 bases from V and 4 bases from J, with 12 bases between. Germline V gene data show CDR1 as SGHTA and CDR2 as FQGNSA. This CDR3 contains 15 residues. In DNA, the CDR3 is TGTGCCAGCAGCTTAGCGGGGGGACGGCGAGAGACCCAGTACTTC. The encoded protein is CASSLAGGRRETQYF.

The V and J genes are TRBV6-5 and TRBJ2-5; maybe TRBD2 (7 bases). The CDR3 has 14 amino acids. Trimming took off 6 bases at V and 4 bases at J, with 15 bases between the two ends. From germline, CDR1 is MNHEY and CDR2 SVGAGI. The CDR3 region is CASRGGALGETQYF. As DNA, the CDR3 is TGTGCCAGCAGGGGGGGGGCCTTGGGAGAGACCCAGTACTTC.

This rearrangement joins TRBV5-1 to TRBJ2-7; 8 bases align to TRBD1. CDR1 is SGHRS and CDR2 is YFSETQ in the germline V gene. CDR3 size: 15 residues. J was trimmed by 2 bases and V by 2 bases; bases with no gene match: 6. Here the CDR3 DNA reads TGCGCCAGCAGCTTTGGACAGGGAAGCGCCTACGAGCAGTACTTC. This sequence encodes CASSFGQGSAYEQYF.

In nucleotides, the CDR3 is TGTGCCAGCAGCCCCCGGGGGGGGACTGAAGCTTTCTTT. It encodes CASSPRGGTEAFF. The chain has TRBV7-8 and TRBJ1-1, with a tentative D call TRBD1 (5 bases). There are 13 residues in the CDR3. Germline loops: CDR1 SGHVS, CDR2 FQNEAQ. V lost 5 bases and J 5 bases, leaving 12 bases between the germline ends. Looking up the rest from reference TRBV7-8 and TRBJ1-1 gives the full variable domain: GAGVSQSPRYKVAKRGQDVALRCDPISGHVSLFWYQQALGQGPEFLTYFQNEAQLDKSGLPSDRFFAERPEGSVSTLKIQRTQQEDSAVYLCASSPRGGTEAFFGQGTRLTVV.

The chain is built from TRBV4-3 and TRBJ2-5, with 9 bases aligning to TRBD1. The CDR3 runs 16 residues. Germline V gene sequence: CDR1 LGHNA, CDR2 YSLEER. With V trimmed by 4 bases and J by 1 base, 7 bases remained unmatched. Here the CDR3 reads CASSRTGGYSQETQYF. The CDR3 DNA follows: TGCGCCAGCAGCCGAACAGGGGGCTATTCCCAAGAGACCCAGTACTTC.

The chain carries TRBV4-1 and TRBJ2-1; 7 bases agree with TRBD2. CDR3 length: 16 amino acids. Trimming removed 0 bases from V and 0 bases from J; junction bases left unmatched: 2. Germline V CDR1 and CDR2: MGHRA, YSYEKL. The CDR3 nucleotides are TGCGCCAGCAGCCAAGAAAGCGGGAACTCCTACAATGAGCAGTTCTTC. Protein sequence: CASSQESGNSYNEQFF.

V gene TRBV7-6 combines with J gene TRBJ2-2; 7 bases agree with TRBD2. The J segment lost 4 bases and the V segment lost 2 bases, leaving 4 bases of the junction unmatched. Germline lookup yields CDR1 SGHVS and CDR2 FNYEAQ. CDR3 size: 15 residues. CDR3 sequence: CASSLWTRLTGELFF. CDR3 bases: TGTGCCAGCAGCTTATGGACTAGACTCACCGGGGAGCTGTTTTTT.

The chain is built from TRBV28 and TRBJ1-1; tentatively, D is TRBD1 (6 bases). The CDR3 length is 13 residues. With 7 bases removed from V and 0 bases from J, the gap between germline ends came to 9 bases. Per the germline V gene, CDR1 is MDHEN and CDR2 is SYDVKM. CDR3: CASTGAMNTEAFF. CDR3 coding DNA: TGTGCCAGCACAGGGGCCATGAACACTGAAGCTTTCTTT.

This clone was seen once. The chain uses TRBV9 and TRBJ2-3, with D perhaps TRBD2 (6 bases). Germline V gene data show CDR1 as SGDLS and CDR2 as YYNGEE. Trimming stripped 2 bases from V and 3 bases from J, with 13 bases between. The CDR3 extends over 15 amino acids. As DNA, the CDR3 is TGTGCCAGCAGCGTTTTGGAGGGACGTACAGATACGCAGTATTTT. This encodes CASSVLEGRTDTQYF.

This chain connects TRBV9 to TRBJ1-4, with D unclear. Germline CDR1 and CDR2: SGDLS and YYNGEE. Trimming took 0 bases from V and 3 from J, leaving 9 bases between them. CDR3 length: 15 residues. CDR3 region: CASSVGPGPNEKLFF. Here the CDR3 DNA reads TGTGCCAGCAGCGTAGGGCCAGGCCCTAATGAAAAACTGTTTTTT.

DNA of the CDR3: TGTGCCAGCAGCCAAAAAGACAGCACTTCACCCCTCCACTTT. Translated: CASSQKDSTSPLHF. The chain couples TRBV9 to TRBJ1-6, with a tentative D call TRBD1 (5 bases). This CDR3 spans 14 amino acids. Germline V gene lookup returns CDR1 SGDLS and CDR2 YYNGEE. The ends were cut back, 4 bases at V and 9 bases at J, with 14 bases in the middle. The variable domain in full, completed from reference TRBV9 and TRBJ1-6, reads DSGVTQTPKHLITATGQRVTLRCSPRSGDLSVYWYQQSLDQGLQFLIQYYNGEERAKGNILERFSAQQFPDLHSELNLSSLELGDSALYFCASSQKDSTSPLHFGNGTRLTVT.

V is TRBV9 and J is TRBJ1-2; 10 positions match TRBD1. After removal of 4 bases from V and 4 bases from J, the junction contained 7 bases not matched to a gene. CDR1 and CDR2 (germline): SGDLS, YYNGEE. The CDR3 extends over 15 amino acids. CDR3 DNA sequence: TGTGCCAGCAGCCCACGACAGGGGGCCGGCTATGGCTACACCTTC. Protein: CASSPRQGAGYGYTF.

Concerning this clone itself: One junction end does not reproduce the germline sequence, and a read error may be involved. This chain connects TRBV7-7 to TRBJ2-1; the match to TRBD2 covers 8 bases. Germline CDR1 reads SSHAT; CDR2 reads FNYEAQ (reference sequence). CDR3 length: 15 residues. This chain's CDR3 is CASSPFSGGYNEQFF. The CDR3 nucleotides read TGTGCTAGCAGCCCATTCAGCGGGGGCTACAATGAGCAGTTCTTC.